This T cell receptor (beta chain) was captured by sequencing in a study of cytomegalovirus exposure and HLA in healthy donors. The primer mix had 60 Vbeta and 13 Jbeta primers. TCRdb keeps only in-frame clones here, not all; method: immunoSEQ multiplex PCR. The sample holds roughly 150,000 clones, around four fifths seen once. Germline CDR1 reads DFQATT; CDR2 reads SNEGSKA (reference sequence). Trimming took 3 bases from V and 10 from J, leaving 6 bases between them. The CDR3 runs 9 residues. The sequence was collected from a male donor in good health and CMV-seronegative. The chain carries TRBV20-1 and TRBJ2-5; no firm D call. The sequencing input was PBMCs. CDR3 in DNA: TGCAGTGCTAGCGAGGACCAGTACTTC. Protein sequence: CSASEDQYF.